This T cell receptor beta chain was observed in a study of response to subunit inactivated influenza vaccine. Worth noting for this clonotype: Its antigen is unknown.

TCRdb ran MiXCR on the RT-PCR reads and lists one entry per CDR3 protein. The sample includes 590,000 or so distinct CDR3 sequences, about 14% of them seen just once. With 6 bases clipped from V and 5 bases from J, the junction kept 15 bases outside the gene matches. This CDR3 is 17 amino acids long. Germline V lookup: CDR1 LNHDA, CDR2 SQIVND (reference sequence). The study's findings and limits: There was a suggestion from the authors that each seasonal influenza vaccination recruits few new T cells.

The TCR was taken from a man in his forties or fifties who received an inactivated influenza vaccine. The chain joins TRBV19 to TRBJ2-5, with 10 bases fitting TRBD1. The sequencing here drew on PBMCs from blood, taken around 15 days before vaccination. The CDR3 nucleotides are TGTGCCAGTAGCGCCGGGACAGGGGTCCCCGGATTCGAGACCCAGTACTTC. Protein product: CASSAGTGVPGFETQYF.